The 10 T cell receptor beta chains listed next were all sequenced from one sample in a study of cytomegalovirus exposure and HLA in healthy donors. This PCR relied on a set of 60 Vbeta primers and 13 Jbeta primers. Method: immunoSEQ multiplex PCR; TCRdb's copy keeps in-frame clones and lacks some. This listing includes 130,000 or so clones. Specimen: PBMCs. The origin of the receptors is a woman aged 18-29 years in good health and CMV-seronegative.

The chain employs TRBV6-1 and TRBJ1-2, with 9 positions matching TRBD1. Germline CDR1 MNHNS, CDR2 SASEGT. V shed 2 bases and J 4 bases; nucleotides not matched to a gene: 14. The CDR3 consists of 18 residues. CDR3 residues: CASSESEPRDRVPYGYTF. CDR3 nucleotides: TGTGCCAGCAGTGAATCTGAACCCCGGGACAGGGTCCCCTATGGCTACACCTTC.

The V gene is TRBV7-9, the J gene TRBJ2-7, with D possibly TRBD1 on 6 matching bases. V lost 5 bases to trimming and J lost 0 bases, with 14 bases between them. Germline V CDR1 and CDR2: SEHNR, FQNEAQ (reference sequence). The CDR3 has 15 amino acids. The CDR3 DNA reads TGTGCCAGCAGCCCTGGGGACATTACCTCCTACGAGCAGTACTTC. Protein sequence: CASSPGDITSYEQYF.

The chain has TRBV6-1 and TRBJ1-1; possible D gene TRBD1, 5 bases. The V end was cut by 1 base, the J end by 12 bases, with 21 bases between. CDR1 is MNHNS, CDR2 SASEGT, per germline. The CDR3 consists of 15 residues. The CDR3 DNA reads as TGTGCCAGCAGTGAAGAAGGCGGAGGGAGCAGGGAAACTTTCTTT. This gives the protein CASSEEGGGSRETFF.

The chain links TRBV11-2 to TRBJ1-1, with D unresolved. The germline V gene has CDR1 SGHAT and CDR2 FQNNGV. There are 18 residues in the CDR3. V was trimmed by 0 bases and J by 1 base, leaving 18 bases between them. DNA of the CDR3: TGTGCCAGCAGCTTAGACCGACGACACCTCACCCCGAACACTGAAGCTTTCTTT. Protein sequence: CASSLDRRHLTPNTEAFF.

This chain joins TRBV7-6 and TRBJ2-3; D is unclear. CDR1 is SGHVS and CDR2 is FNYEAQ in the germline V gene. The CDR3 covers 14 residues. Trimming shortened V by 1 base and J by 7 bases, and 12 bases separated the two germline ends. CDR3 coding DNA: TGTGCCAGCAGCTTAGGGCCAGAAAGTAATACGCAGTATTTT. This gives the protein CASSLGPESNTQYF.

The chain employs TRBV4-1 and TRBJ2-4; the match to TRBD1 covers 9 bases. Germline CDR1 is MGHRA and CDR2 is YSYEKL. This CDR3 spans 17 amino acids. Trimming cost V 1 base and J 1 base; bases outside gene matches: 5. This chain's CDR3 is CASSQARDRVAKNIQYF. The CDR3 DNA sequence: TGCGCCAGCAGCCAAGCGCGGGACAGGGTCGCCAAAAACATTCAGTACTTC.

The CDR3 protein is CATSTGTSSDTQYF. The CDR3, as DNA: TGTGCCACCTCTACCGGGACTAGTTCAGATACGCAGTATTTT. J is TRBJ2-3 and V is TRBV10-3, with 8 positions matching TRBD2. In germline, CDR1 is ENHRY, CDR2 SYGVKD. This CDR3 is 14 amino acids long. The ends lost 10 bases at V and 4 bases at J; junction bases unmatched: 10.

The V gene is TRBV4-2, the J gene TRBJ1-2; D unresolved. This CDR3 region has 12 residues. Germline loops: CDR1 LGHNA, CDR2 YNFKEQ. The ends were cut back, 3 bases at V and 1 base at J, with 3 bases in the middle. The CDR3 reads CASSHSNYGYTF. The CDR3 DNA is TGTGCCAGCAGCCATAGTAACTATGGCTACACCTTC.

The CDR3 sequence: CASSLGALLSSEAFF. CDR3 nucleotide sequence: TGCGCCAGCAGCTTGGGGGCCCTGTTAAGCTCTGAAGCTTTCTTT. The J gene is TRBJ1-1, the V gene TRBV5-1; D gene unclear. The CDR3 runs 15 residues. Trimming cost V 0 bases and J 6 bases, with 15 bases left between them. Germline V gene sequence: CDR1 SGHRS, CDR2 YFSETQ.

The gene calls are TRBV30 and TRBJ1-1; D is uncertain. Deletions cut 0 bases from V and 0 bases from J, with 11 bases between. The CDR3 loop spans 15 amino acids. Germline V gene lookup returns CDR1 GTSNPN and CDR2 SVGIG (reference sequence). CDR3 in amino acids: CAWSVPINMNTEAFF. The CDR3 region has the DNA TGTGCCTGGAGTGTACCAATAAACATGAACACTGAAGCTTTCTTT.